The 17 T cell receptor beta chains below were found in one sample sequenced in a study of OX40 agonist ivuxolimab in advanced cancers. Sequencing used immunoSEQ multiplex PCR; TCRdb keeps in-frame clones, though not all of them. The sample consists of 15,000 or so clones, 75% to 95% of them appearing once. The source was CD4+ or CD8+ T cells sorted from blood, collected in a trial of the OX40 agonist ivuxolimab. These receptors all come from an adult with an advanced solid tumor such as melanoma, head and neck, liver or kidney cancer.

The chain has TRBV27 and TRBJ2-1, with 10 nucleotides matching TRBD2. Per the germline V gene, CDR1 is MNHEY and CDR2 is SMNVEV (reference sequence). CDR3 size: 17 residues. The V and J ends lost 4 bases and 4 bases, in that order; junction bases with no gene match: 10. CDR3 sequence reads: CASSWAWTSGTYNEQFF. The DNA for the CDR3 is TGTGCCAGCAGTTGGGCGTGGACTAGCGGCACTTACAATGAGCAGTTCTTC.

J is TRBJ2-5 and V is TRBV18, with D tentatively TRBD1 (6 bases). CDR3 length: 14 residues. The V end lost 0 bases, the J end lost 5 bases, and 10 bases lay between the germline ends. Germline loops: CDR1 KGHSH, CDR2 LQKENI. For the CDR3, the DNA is TGTGCCAGCTCACCACCACAGGGTCAGGAGACCCAGTACTTC. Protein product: CASSPPQGQETQYF.

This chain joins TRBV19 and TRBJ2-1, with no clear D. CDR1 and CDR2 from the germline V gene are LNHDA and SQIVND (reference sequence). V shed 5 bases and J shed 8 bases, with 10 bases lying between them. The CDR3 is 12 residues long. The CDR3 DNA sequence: TGTGCCAGTAGTGGGCCCTTCGATGAGCAGTTCTTC. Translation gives CASSGPFDEQFF.

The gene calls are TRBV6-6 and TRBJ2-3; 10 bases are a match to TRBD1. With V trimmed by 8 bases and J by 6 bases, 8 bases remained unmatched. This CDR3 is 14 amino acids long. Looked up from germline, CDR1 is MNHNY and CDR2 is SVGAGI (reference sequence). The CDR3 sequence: CASLGDRGRDTQYF. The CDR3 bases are TGTGCCAGCCTAGGAGACAGGGGGCGGGATACGCAGTATTTT.

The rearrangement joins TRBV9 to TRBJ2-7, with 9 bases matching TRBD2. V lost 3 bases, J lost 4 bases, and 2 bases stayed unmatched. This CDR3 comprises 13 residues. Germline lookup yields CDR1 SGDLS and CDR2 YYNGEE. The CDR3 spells CASSGTSEYEQYF. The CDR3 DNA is TGTGCCAGCAGCGGGACTAGCGAGTACGAGCAGTACTTC.

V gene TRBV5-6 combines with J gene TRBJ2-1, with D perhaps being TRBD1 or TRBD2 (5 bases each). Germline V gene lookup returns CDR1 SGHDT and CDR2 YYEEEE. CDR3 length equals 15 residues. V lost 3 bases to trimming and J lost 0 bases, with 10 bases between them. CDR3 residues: CASSSGTSSYNEQFF. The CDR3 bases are TGTGCCAGCAGCTCAGGGACCAGCTCCTACAATGAGCAGTTCTTC. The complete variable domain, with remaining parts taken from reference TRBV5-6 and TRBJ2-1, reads DAGVTQSPTHLIKTRGQQVTLRCSPKSGHDTVSWYQQALGQGPQFIFQYYEEEERQRGNFPDRFSGHQFPNYSSELNVNALLLGDSALYLCASSSGTSSYNEQFFGPGTRLTVL.

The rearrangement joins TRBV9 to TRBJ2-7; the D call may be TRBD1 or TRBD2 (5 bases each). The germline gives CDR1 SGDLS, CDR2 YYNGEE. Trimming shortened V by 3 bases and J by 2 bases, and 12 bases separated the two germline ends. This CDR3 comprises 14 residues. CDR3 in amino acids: CASSAGDGTYEQYF. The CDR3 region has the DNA TGTGCCAGCAGCGCCGGGGACGGCACCTACGAGCAGTACTTC.

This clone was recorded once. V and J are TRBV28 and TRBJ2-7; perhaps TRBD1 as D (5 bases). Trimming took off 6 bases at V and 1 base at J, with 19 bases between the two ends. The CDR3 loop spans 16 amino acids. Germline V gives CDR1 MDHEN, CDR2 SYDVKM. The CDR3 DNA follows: TGTGCCAGCAGATCCGTAAAGGACATAAAATCCTACGAGCAGTACTTC. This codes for CASRSVKDIKSYEQYF.

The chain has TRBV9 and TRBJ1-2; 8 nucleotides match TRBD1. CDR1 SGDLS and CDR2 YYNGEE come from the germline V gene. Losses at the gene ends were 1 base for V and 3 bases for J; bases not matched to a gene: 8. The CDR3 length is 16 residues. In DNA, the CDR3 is TGTGCCAGCAGCGTACTAGGAACGACAGGGGACTATGGCTACACCTTC. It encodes CASSVLGTTGDYGYTF.

The CDR3 bases are TGTGCCAGCAGCTTGGAGATTTCTGCGGGACTAGCGGGAGCCGGGGAGCTGTTTTTT. As protein: CASSLEISAGLAGAGELFF. The V gene is TRBV5-8, the J gene TRBJ2-2; 14 bases are shared with TRBD2. V shed 0 bases and J 6 bases; nucleotides not matched to a gene: 10. Per the germline V gene, CDR1 is SGHTS and CDR2 is YDEGEE. The length of the CDR3 is 19 residues.

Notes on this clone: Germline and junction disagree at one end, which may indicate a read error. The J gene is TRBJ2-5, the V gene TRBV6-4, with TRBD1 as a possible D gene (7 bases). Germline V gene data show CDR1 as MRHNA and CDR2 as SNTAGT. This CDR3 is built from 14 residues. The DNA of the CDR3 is TGTGCCAGCAGTCACTCCAGGGGGGAAGAGACCCAGTACTTC. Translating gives CASSHSRGEETQYF.

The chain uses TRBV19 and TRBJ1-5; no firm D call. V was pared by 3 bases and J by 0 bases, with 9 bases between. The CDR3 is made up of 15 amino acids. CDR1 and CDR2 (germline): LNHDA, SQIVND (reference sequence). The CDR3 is CASSIVEYSNQPQHF. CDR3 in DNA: TGTGCCAGTAGTATTGTTGAGTATAGCAATCAGCCCCAGCATTTT.

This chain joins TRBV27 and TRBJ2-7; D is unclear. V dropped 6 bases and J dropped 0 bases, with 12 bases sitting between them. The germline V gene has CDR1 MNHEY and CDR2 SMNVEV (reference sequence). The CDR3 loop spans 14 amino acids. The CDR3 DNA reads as TGTGCCAGCAGACCCCAGGTGGGCTCCTACGAGCAGTACTTC. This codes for CASRPQVGSYEQYF.

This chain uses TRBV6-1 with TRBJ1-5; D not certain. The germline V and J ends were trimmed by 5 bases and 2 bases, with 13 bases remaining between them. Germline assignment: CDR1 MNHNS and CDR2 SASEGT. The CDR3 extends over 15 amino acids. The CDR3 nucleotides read TGTGCCAGCAGTTCCCACCGGGCAGGCAATCAGCCCCAGCATTTT. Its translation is CASSSHRAGNQPQHF.

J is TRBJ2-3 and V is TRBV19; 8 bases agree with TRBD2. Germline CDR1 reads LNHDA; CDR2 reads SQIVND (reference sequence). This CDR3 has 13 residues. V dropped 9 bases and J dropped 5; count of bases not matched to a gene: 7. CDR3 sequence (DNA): TGTGCCAGCCAAGCGGGAGTTATAGATACGCAGTATTTT. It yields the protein CASQAGVIDTQYF. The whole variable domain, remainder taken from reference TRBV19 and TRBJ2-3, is DGGITQSPKYLFRKEGQNVTLSCEQNLNHDAMYWYRQDPGQGLRLIYYSQIVNDFQKGDIAEGYSVSREKKESFPLTVTSAQKNPTAFYLCASQAGVIDTQYFGPGTRLTVL.

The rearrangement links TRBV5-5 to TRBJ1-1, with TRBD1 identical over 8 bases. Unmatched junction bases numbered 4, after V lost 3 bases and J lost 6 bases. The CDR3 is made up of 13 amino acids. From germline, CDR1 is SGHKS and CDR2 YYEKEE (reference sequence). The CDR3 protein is CASSWGQAPEAFF. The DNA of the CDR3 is TGTGCCAGCAGCTGGGGACAGGCCCCTGAAGCTTTCTTT.

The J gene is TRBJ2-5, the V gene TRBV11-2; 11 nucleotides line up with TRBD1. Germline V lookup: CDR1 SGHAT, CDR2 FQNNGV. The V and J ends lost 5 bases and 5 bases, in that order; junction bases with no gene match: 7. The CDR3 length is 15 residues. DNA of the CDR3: TGTGCCAGCAGCGGGGGACAGGGGGTTTGGGAGACCCAGTACTTC. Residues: CASSGGQGVWETQYF.